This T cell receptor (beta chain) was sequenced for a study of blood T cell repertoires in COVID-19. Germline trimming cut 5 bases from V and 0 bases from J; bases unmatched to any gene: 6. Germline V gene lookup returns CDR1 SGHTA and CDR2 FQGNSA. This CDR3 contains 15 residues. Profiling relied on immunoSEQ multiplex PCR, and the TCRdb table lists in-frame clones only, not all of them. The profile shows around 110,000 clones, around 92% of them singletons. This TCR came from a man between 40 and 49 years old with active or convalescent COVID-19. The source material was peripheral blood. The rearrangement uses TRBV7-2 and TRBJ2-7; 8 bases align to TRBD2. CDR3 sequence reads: CASSLTSASSYEQYF. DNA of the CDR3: TGTGCCAGCAGCCTGACTAGCGCCAGCTCCTACGAGCAGTACTTC.